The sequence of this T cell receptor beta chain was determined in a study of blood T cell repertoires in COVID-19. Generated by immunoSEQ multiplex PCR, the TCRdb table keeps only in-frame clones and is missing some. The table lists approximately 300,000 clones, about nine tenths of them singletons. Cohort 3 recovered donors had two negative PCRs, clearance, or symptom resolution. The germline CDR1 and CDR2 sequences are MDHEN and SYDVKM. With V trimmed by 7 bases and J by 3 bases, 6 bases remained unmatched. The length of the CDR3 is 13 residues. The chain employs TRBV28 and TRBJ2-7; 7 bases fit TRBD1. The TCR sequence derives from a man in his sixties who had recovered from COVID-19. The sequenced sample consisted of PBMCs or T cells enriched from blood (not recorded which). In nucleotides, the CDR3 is TGTGCCAGCATGACAGGACAGGACTACGAGCAGTACTTC. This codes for CASMTGQDYEQYF.